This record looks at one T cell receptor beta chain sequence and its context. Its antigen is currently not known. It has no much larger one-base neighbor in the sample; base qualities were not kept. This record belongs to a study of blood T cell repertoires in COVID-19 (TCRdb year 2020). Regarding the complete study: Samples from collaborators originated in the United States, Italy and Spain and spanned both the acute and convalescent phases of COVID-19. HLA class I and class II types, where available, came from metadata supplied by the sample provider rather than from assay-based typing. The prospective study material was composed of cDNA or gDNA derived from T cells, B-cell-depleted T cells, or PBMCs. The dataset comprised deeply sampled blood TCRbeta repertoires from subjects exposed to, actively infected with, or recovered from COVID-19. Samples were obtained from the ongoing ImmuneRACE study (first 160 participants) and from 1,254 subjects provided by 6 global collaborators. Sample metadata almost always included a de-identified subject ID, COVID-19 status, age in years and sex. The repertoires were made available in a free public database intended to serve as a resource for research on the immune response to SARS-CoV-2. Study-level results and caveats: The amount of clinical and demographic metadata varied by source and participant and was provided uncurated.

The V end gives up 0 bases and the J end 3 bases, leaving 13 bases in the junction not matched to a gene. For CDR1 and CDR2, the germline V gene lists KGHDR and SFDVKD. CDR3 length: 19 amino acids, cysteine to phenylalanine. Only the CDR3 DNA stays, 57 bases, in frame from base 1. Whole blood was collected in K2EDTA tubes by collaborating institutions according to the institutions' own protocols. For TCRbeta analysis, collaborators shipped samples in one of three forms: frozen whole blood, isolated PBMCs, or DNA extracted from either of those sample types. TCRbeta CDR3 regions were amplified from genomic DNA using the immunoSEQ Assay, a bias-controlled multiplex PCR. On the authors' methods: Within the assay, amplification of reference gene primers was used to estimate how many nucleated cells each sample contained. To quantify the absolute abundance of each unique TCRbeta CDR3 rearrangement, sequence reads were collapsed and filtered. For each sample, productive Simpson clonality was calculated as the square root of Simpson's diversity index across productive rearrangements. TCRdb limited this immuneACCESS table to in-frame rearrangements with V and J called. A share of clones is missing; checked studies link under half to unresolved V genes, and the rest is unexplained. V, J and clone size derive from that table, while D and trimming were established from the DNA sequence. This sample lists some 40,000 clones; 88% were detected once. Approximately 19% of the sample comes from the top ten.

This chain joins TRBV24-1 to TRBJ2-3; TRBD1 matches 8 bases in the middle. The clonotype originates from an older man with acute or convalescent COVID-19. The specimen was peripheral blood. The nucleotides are TGTGCCACCAGTGATTTGCCAGCCCGGGGCAGGGGGCAAACAGATACGCAGTATTTT. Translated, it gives CATSDLPARGRGQTDTQYF.